The clone carrying this T cell receptor (beta chain) was seen only a few times. Its antigen is unknown. These data come from a study of beta chain features in type 1 diabetes. Findings and limits, study-wide: When VDJ junctions were examined, type 1 diabetes patients showed fewer insertions and more deletions. The naive, central memory and Treg TCRB repertoires showed an apparent similarity that was greater among patients than among healthy donors. Short templates might get an advantage during PCR, and this would be equal in patients and controls.

Sequencing targeted expressed TCRB transcripts, as all isolated RNA had been reverse transcribed. The data were produced by immunoSEQ multiplex PCR, yet TCRdb's version contains in-frame clones alone and is incomplete. This sample carries roughly 240,000 clones, over 12% of them seen once, and the ten largest clones take around 0.025%. The germline CDR1 and CDR2 sequences are LGHNT and FRNRAP. CDR3 size: 14 residues. V was clipped by 6 bases and J by 1 base; unmatched bases: 4. The sequencing sample was made of naive CD4+ T cells from blood. The source of this sequence is a woman aged 40 to 50 in good health. The V call is TRBV12-5, the J call TRBJ1-1, with 8 bases identical to TRBD1. CDR3: CASGTTGANTEAFF. The CDR3 coding sequence is TGTGCTAGTGGGACGACAGGGGCGAACACTGAAGCTTTCTTT.